A single T cell receptor beta chain is shown here with its context. As yet, its antigen is unknown. This sample's time point: week 5, during vaccination. Vaccination comprised doses that each held 300 ug of mutant IDH1 20-mer peptide, plus topical imiquimod. The data derive from a study of a mutant IDH1 vaccine in newly diagnosed glioma. For the study at large: Commencement of vaccination occurred 4-6 weeks following radiotherapy alone, or concurrently with temozolomide cycles.

Only in-frame clones appear in the TCRdb table, and some are missing; sequencing was by immunoSEQ multiplex PCR. This sample yields tens of thousands of clones, of which 82% are seen a single time; 3% to 3.5% belongs to the top ten. Germline-derived CDR1 and CDR2 are SEHNR and FQNEAQ (reference sequence). The length of the CDR3 is 15 residues. The V gene lost 7 bases and the J gene lost 0 bases, with 10 bases spanning the gap. V gene TRBV7-9 combines with J gene TRBJ2-6, with a possible D match to TRBD2 (5 bases). The origin of this receptor is a woman aged 18-29 years with glioma. Some clones in this sample may be carry-over from other donors' samples. The material was PBMCs, obtained from a glioma patient whose treatment included an IDH1 peptide vaccine. CDR3 in amino acids: CASTTEGSGANVLTF. CDR3 sequence (DNA): TGTGCCAGCACCACTGAGGGCTCTGGGGCCAACGTCCTGACTTTC.